The present T cell receptor beta chain was sequenced within a study of vaccination effects on CD4 cells after COVID-19. The J segment lost 5 bases and the V segment lost 4 bases, leaving 10 bases of the junction unmatched. Germline CDR1 is LNHDA and CDR2 is SQIVND (reference sequence). There are 15 residues in the CDR3. The repertoire was sequenced with immunoSEQ multiplex PCR; TCRdb's copy has only in-frame clones and lacks some. Here the sample spans some 39,000 clones, roughly 82% being singletons. Scientists isolated CD4+ T cells after an approximately 10-day culture period ended. This clone was detected only once. Its antigen is undetermined.

The sample consisted of CD4+ T cells from PBMCs cultured without peptide, taken before COVID-19 vaccination. The receptor was derived from a human donor who received a COVID-19 vaccine. The chain joins TRBV19 to TRBJ1-1; 7 bases agree with TRBD1. CDR3 amino acids: CASSRQGVGGTEAFF. CDR3 DNA: TGTGCCAGTAGTAGACAGGGAGTAGGGGGTACTGAAGCTTTCTTT.